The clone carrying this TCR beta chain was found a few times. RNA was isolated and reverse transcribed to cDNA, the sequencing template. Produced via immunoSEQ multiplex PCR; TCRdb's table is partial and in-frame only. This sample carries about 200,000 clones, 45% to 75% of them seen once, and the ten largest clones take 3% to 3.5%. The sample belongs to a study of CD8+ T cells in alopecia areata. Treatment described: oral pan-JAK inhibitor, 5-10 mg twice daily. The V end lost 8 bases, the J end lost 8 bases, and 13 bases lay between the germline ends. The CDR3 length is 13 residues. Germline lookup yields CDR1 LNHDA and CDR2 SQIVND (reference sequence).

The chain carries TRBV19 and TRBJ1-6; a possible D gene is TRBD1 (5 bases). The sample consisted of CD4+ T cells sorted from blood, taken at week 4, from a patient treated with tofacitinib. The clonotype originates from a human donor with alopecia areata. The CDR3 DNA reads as TGTGCCAGTGCTCCAGGGATAGATTCACCCCTCCACTTT. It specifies CASAPGIDSPLHF.